This T cell receptor beta chain derives from a study of cytomegalovirus exposure and HLA in healthy donors. The study's findings and limits: Within an earlier analysis, most TCR beta V segments proved productive either about 87% or about 30% of the time.

On this clone itself: Antigen: not known.

The study ran its PCR with 60 Vbeta and 13 Jbeta primers. Some clones are missing from TCRdb's copy, which holds only in-frame ones; the method was immunoSEQ multiplex PCR. The table has more than 150,000 clones, approximately 85% seen once. The V end lost 7 bases, the J end lost 3 bases, and 8 bases lay between the germline ends. This CDR3 contains 12 residues. Germline V CDR1 and CDR2: SEHNR, FQNEAQ (reference sequence). The sample consisted of PBMCs. The V call is TRBV7-9, the J call TRBJ2-3; perhaps TRBD1 as D (5 bases). This clonotype originated in a girl aged 10-17 years in good health and CMV-seropositive. The CDR3 DNA is TGTGCCAGCACCCAGGGAACAGATACGCAGTATTTT. Translation gives CASTQGTDTQYF.